The 5 T cell receptor beta chains in this list originate from one sample, sequenced in a study of response to subunit inactivated influenza vaccine. One entry per CDR3 protein results from TCRdb running MiXCR on the RT-PCR reads. The sample includes 500,000 to 650,000 distinct CDR3 sequences, around 8% seen only once; the top ten take about an eighth. The sample here was PBMCs from blood, taken around 25 months after vaccination. These TCRs come from a man aged 50 to 69 who received an inactivated influenza vaccine.

The J gene is TRBJ2-2, the V gene TRBV3-1; TRBD2 matches 12 bases. Looked up from germline, CDR1 is LGHDT and CDR2 is YNNKEL (reference sequence). V lost 4 bases and J lost 6; bases outside the gene matches: 9. CDR3 length: 17 residues. The DNA for the CDR3 is TGTGCCAGCAGCCGAGTAACTAGCGGGGGGTTTTCCGGGGAGCTGTTTTTT. Translating gives CASSRVTSGGFSGELFF. Combining the CDR3 with reference TRBV3-1 and TRBJ2-2 gives the whole variable domain DTAVSQTPKYLVTQMGNDKSIKCEQNLGHDTMYWYKQDSKKFLKIMFSYNNKELIINETVPNRFSPKSPDKAHLNLHINSLELGDSAVYFCASSRVTSGGFSGELFFGEGSRLTVL.

This chain uses TRBV4-2 with TRBJ1-2; TRBD1 aligns across 7 bases. V dropped 2 bases and J dropped 4; count of bases not matched to a gene: 10. The germline gives CDR1 LGHNA, CDR2 YNFKEQ. The CDR3 is made up of 16 amino acids. The CDR3 DNA reads as TGTGCCAGCAGCCAAATCGGGACAGCAAATGTCTATGGCTACACCTTC. Its protein is CASSQIGTANVYGYTF.

This clonotype was observed a few times. The chain carries TRBV7-9 and TRBJ2-3; D might be TRBD2 (7 bases). V lost 5 bases to trimming and J lost 2 bases, with 20 bases between them. CDR1 is SEHNR and CDR2 is FQNEAQ in the germline V gene (reference sequence). The CDR3 has 17 amino acids. The CDR3 region has the DNA TGTGCCAGCAGCCTAGGGGTGGCGGGGGCCCACACAGATACGCAGTATTTT. It specifies CASSLGVAGAHTDTQYF. The full variable domain, its missing parts supplied by reference TRBV7-9 and TRBJ2-3, is DTGVSQNPRHKITKRGQNVTFRCDPISEHNRLYWYRQTLGQGPEFLTYFQNEAQLEKSRLLSDRFSAERPKGSFSTLEIQRTEQGDSAMYLCASSLGVAGAHTDTQYFGPGTRLTVL.

This clonotype was seen only a few times. The chain couples TRBV27 to TRBJ2-6, with 9 nucleotides matching TRBD1. This CDR3 has 16 residues. CDR1 and CDR2 from the germline V gene are MNHEY and SMNVEV (reference sequence). Trimming at V came to 5 bases and at J to 4 bases, leaving 6 bases not matched to a gene. CDR3 sequence reads: CASSGDRDSGANVLTF. The CDR3 DNA reads TGTGCCAGCAGTGGGGACAGGGATTCAGGGGCCAACGTCCTGACTTTC.

This clonotype was detected only a few times. The chain is built from TRBV7-9 and TRBJ2-1, with 8 bases identical to TRBD2. Germline V lookup: CDR1 SEHNR, CDR2 FQNEAQ (reference sequence). With V trimmed by 2 bases and J by 3 bases, 3 bases remained unmatched. The CDR3 is 15 residues long. The CDR3 here is CASSLSAGGYNEQFF. The CDR3 DNA is TGTGCCAGCAGCTTATCCGCGGGGGGCTACAATGAGCAGTTCTTC.